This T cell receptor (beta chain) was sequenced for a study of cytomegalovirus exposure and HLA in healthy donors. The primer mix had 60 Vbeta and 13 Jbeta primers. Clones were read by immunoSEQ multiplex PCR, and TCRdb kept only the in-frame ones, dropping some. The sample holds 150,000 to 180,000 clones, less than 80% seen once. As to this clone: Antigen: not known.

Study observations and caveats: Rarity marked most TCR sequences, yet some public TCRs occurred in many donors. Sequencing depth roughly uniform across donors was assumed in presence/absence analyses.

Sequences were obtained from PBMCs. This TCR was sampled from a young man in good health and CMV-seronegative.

CDR3 in DNA: TGTGCCAGTAGTCTACAGGGACCCAACGAGCAGTACTTC. Translating gives CASSLQGPNEQYF. The chain joins TRBV19 to TRBJ2-7; tentatively, D is TRBD1 (6 bases). CDR3 size: 13 residues. Germline V CDR1 and CDR2: LNHDA, SQIVND (reference sequence). Trimming cost V 5 bases and J 5 bases, with 13 bases left between them. Based on the CDR3 plus reference TRBV19 and TRBJ2-7, the full variable domain is DGGITQSPKYLFRKEGQNVTLSCEQNLNHDAMYWYRQDPGQGLRLIYYSQIVNDFQKGDIAEGYSVSREKKESFPLTVTSAQKNPTAFYLCASSLQGPNEQYFGPGTRLTVT.